The present T cell receptor (beta chain) was sequenced within a study of T cell repertoires in cytomegalovirus infection. This clonotype has a handful of counts. MiXCR, applied by TCRdb to the reads, yields one record per CDR3 protein. Of almost 500,000 distinct CDR3 sequences in the sample, about 10% are singletons; the top ten hold roughly 10%. Germline CDR1 and CDR2: SGHDN and FVKESK. Trimming removed 5 bases from V and 3 bases from J; junction bases left unmatched: 8. This CDR3 is 17 amino acids long. Sample: PBMCs. The receptor comes from a human donor in good health (CMV status not recorded). Some clones in this sample may be carry-over from other donors' samples. The V gene is TRBV14, the J gene TRBJ2-1; TRBD2 agrees at 12 bases. The CDR3 bases are TGTGCCAGCAGCTTCCATCCTAGCGGGGGGGGCTACAATGAGCAGTTCTTC. The encoded protein is CASSFHPSGGGYNEQFF.